A few counts support the clone carrying this TCR beta chain. RNA transcripts gave rise to amplified TCR beta CDR3 regions. The HTBI set primed first-round TCR CDR3 RT-PCR. TCRdb reprocessed the multiplex PCR reads via MiXCR and lists one record per CDR3 protein. There are around 700,000 distinct CDR3 sequences in the sample; 15% to 20% occur only once, and around 15% lies in the top ten. The data originate from a study of T cells in Graves' hyperthyroidism and ophthalmopathy. CDR3 length: 14 amino acids. Per germline, CDR1 SGHRS and CDR2 YFSETQ. V was trimmed by 1 base and J by 2 bases, leaving 8 bases between them. Uncontrolled infection, other autoimmune disease, pregnancy or lactation led to exclusion. Extraction of PBMCs used approximately 10 ml of fresh peripheral blood.

The chain employs TRBV5-1 and TRBJ2-3; no firm D call. The sample consisted of blood. The receptor comes from a woman between 45 and 65 years old with Graves' hyperthyroidism that later progressed to Graves' ophthalmopathy. The CDR3 DNA follows: TGCGCCAGCAGCTTGCACAGCGACACAGATACGCAGTATTTT. It yields the protein CASSLHSDTDTQYF. The variable domain in full, with the rest retrieved from reference TRBV5-1 and TRBJ2-3, is KAGVTQTPRYLIKTRGQQVTLSCSPISGHRSVSWYQQTPGQGLQFLFEYFSETQRNKGNFPGRFSGRQFSNSRSEMNVSTLELGDSALYLCASSLHSDTDTQYFGPGTRLTVL.